A selection of T cell receptor beta chains follows, all from one sample in a study of cytomegalovirus exposure and HLA in healthy donors. The method was immunoSEQ multiplex PCR; TCRdb's version includes in-frame clones alone and lacks a portion of them. The sample comprises under 95,000 clones, 55% to 75% of which are singletons, and roughly an eighth rests with the top ten. Specimen: PBMCs. All receptors derive from a woman aged 40 to 50 in good health and CMV-seropositive. Each CDR3 is given with its conserved first and last residue. Each record gives: V gene, J gene, D gene, clone size, CDR3 DNA, CDR3 protein. The D gene is left open where the match is weak. Clone size is stated in some rows and not others, as once, few, many or a class when expanded.

TRBV7-9	TRBJ2-1	TRBD2	NA	TGTGCCAGCAGCTTAGCAGCGGGGGGGCCTAATGAGCAGTTCTTC	CASSLAAGGPNEQFF
TRBV9	TRBJ1-6	NA	few	TGTGCCAGCAGCGTAGACGGGGGATCGAATTCACCCCTCCACTTT	CASSVDGGSNSPLHF
TRBV11-3	TRBJ2-5	TRBD2	NA	TGTGCCAGCAGCTTAGTCGGGGGGGCCTCGCCAAGAGAGACCCAGTACTTC	CASSLVGGASPRETQYF
TRBV11-2	TRBJ2-7	NA	NA	TGTGCCAGCAGCCTACAGACAGCGTACGAGCAGTACTTC	CASSLQTAYEQYF
TRBV5-6	TRBJ1-6	TRBD1	NA	TGTGCCAGCAGCGAGACAGGGGGCACACCCCTCCACTTT	CASSETGGTPLHF
TRBV5-4	TRBJ1-5	NA	NA	TGTGCCAGCAGCGTGGACCGAGATCAGCCCCAGCATTTT	CASSVDRDQPQHF
TRBV5-8	TRBJ1-6	TRBD1	NA	TGTGCCAGCAGCTTGCAGGGGGCGCGTTCACCCCTCCACTTT	CASSLQGARSPLHF
TRBV9	TRBJ2-1	TRBD2	NA	TGTGCCAGCAGCGTAGGGCTAGCGGGGACCAATGAGCAGTTCTTC	CASSVGLAGTNEQFF
TRBV29-1	TRBJ2-3	NA	medium-sized	TGCAGCGTTGGGGCAGGGTACTCCACAGATACGCAGTATTTT	CSVGAGYSTDTQYF
TRBV11-3	TRBJ1-6	NA	NA	TGTGCCAGCAGCTTAAGACAGGATAATTCACCCCTCCACTTT	CASSLRQDNSPLHF
TRBV30	TRBJ1-5	TRBD1	NA	TGTGCCTGGAGTCCAACCTGGGACAGGCCGTATTGCCAGCCCCAGCATTTT	CAWSPTWDRPYCQPQHF
TRBV2	TRBJ1-1	TRBD1	few	TGTGCCAGCAGGATGGACAGGTCAACTACCCCACGGGCTTTCTTT	CASRMDRSTTPRAFF
TRBV5-1	TRBJ1-3	TRBD1	NA	TGCGCCAGCAGCACCTTACAGGGGGTAACTGGAAACACCATATATTTT	CASSTLQGVTGNTIYF
TRBV5-6	TRBJ1-2	NA	NA	TGTGCCAGCATATCCCGGGGCTATGGCTACACCTTC	CASISRGYGYTF
TRBV5-1	TRBJ1-4	TRBD1	NA	TGCGCCAGCAGTTCACAGGGGGCCGGTGAAAAACTGTTTTTT	CASSSQGAGEKLFF
TRBV15	TRBJ1-5	TRBD1	once	TGTGCCACCAGCGGAACAGGGGGCAGTCAGCCCCAGCATTTT	CATSGTGGSQPQHF
TRBV9	TRBJ2-1	NA	few	TGTGCCAGCAGCGTAGTTGACGAGACTCAGTTCTTC	CASSVVDETQFF
TRBV11-3	TRBJ2-1	NA	NA	TGTGCCAGCAGCTTAGATCTGTCGGGGGGCCCCCCTTACAATGAGCAGTTCTTC	CASSLDLSGGPPYNEQFF
TRBV19	TRBJ1-5	TRBD1	NA	TGTGCCAGTAGTCGATGGATCCCGGGACAGGGGGGTCAGCCCCAGCATTTT	CASSRWIPGQGGQPQHF
TRBV5-1	TRBJ1-2	NA	few	TGCGCCAGCAGTCCAGACGGGAAGTATGGCTACACCTTC	CASSPDGKYGYTF
TRBV2	TRBJ2-7	TRBD2	NA	TGTGCCAGCAGCCGAGCGGGGGCCTCGTCCTACGAGCAGTACTTC	CASSRAGASSYEQYF
TRBV27	TRBJ2-1	TRBD2	NA	TGTGCCAGCAGCCCCGTTCGCGGGGGAATGAGAAATGAGCAGTTCTTC	CASSPVRGGMRNEQFF
TRBV5-1	TRBJ2-5	TRBD2	NA	TGCGCCAGCAGCTTTTCGGCCCTAGCGGGAGAAGAGACCCAGTACTTC	CASSFSALAGEETQYF